These T cell receptor beta chains were read from a single sample in a study of blood T cell repertoires in COVID-19. Data came from immunoSEQ multiplex PCR; TCRdb stores just in-frame clones and leaves some out. This table has roughly 100,000 clones, roughly 80% appearing once. Sequenced material: peripheral blood. All receptors derive from a man aged 55 to 70 with acute or convalescent COVID-19. Both conserved end residues are part of each CDR3. Fields, in order: D gene, clone size, V gene, J gene, CDR3 protein, CDR3 DNA. A D gene is named only where the DNA matches it firmly. Clone size is shown for a subset of rows, as once, few, many or a class of expanded clone.

D gene: -; clone size: -; V gene: TRBV6-5; J gene: TRBJ2-2; CDR3 protein: CASRSTQGAGELFF; CDR3 DNA: TGTGCCAGCAGGTCGACGCAGGGCGCCGGGGAGCTGTTTTTT
D gene: TRBD2; clone size: -; V gene: TRBV5-1; J gene: TRBJ2-5; CDR3 protein: CASSLGTSGTQETQYF; CDR3 DNA: TGCGCCAGCAGCTTGGGGACTAGCGGGACACAAGAGACCCAGTACTTC
D gene: TRBD2; clone size: -; V gene: TRBV7-3; J gene: TRBJ2-7; CDR3 protein: CASSLTGLAGVHEQYF; CDR3 DNA: TGTGCCAGCAGCTTAACGGGACTAGCGGGAGTCCACGAGCAGTACTTC
D gene: TRBD1; clone size: -; V gene: TRBV7-9; J gene: TRBJ1-3; CDR3 protein: CASSFGTGSYSGNTIYF; CDR3 DNA: TGTGCCAGCAGCTTCGGGACAGGCAGTTACTCTGGAAACACCATATATTTT
D gene: TRBD1; clone size: -; V gene: TRBV11-2; J gene: TRBJ1-3; CDR3 protein: CASSQGTVGSGNTIYF; CDR3 DNA: TGTGCCAGCAGCCAAGGGACAGTCGGCTCTGGAAACACCATATATTTT
D gene: TRBD1; clone size: -; V gene: TRBV5-8; J gene: TRBJ1-4; CDR3 protein: CASSLTGAHNEKLFF; CDR3 DNA: TGTGCCAGCAGCTTGACAGGGGCCCATAATGAAAAACTGTTTTTT
D gene: -; clone size: -; V gene: TRBV7-2; J gene: TRBJ1-5; CDR3 protein: CASSLNPGDQPQHF; CDR3 DNA: TGTGCCAGCAGCTTAAATCCGGGGGATCAGCCCCAGCATTTT
D gene: TRBD1; clone size: -; V gene: TRBV18; J gene: TRBJ1-5; CDR3 protein: CASSRQGGNQPQHF; CDR3 DNA: TGTGCCAGCTCACGACAGGGTGGCAATCAGCCCCAGCATTTT
D gene: -; clone size: -; V gene: TRBV15; J gene: TRBJ1-2; CDR3 protein: CATSREQGVSFGYTF; CDR3 DNA: TGTGCCACCAGCAGGGAACAGGGTGTTTCTTTTGGCTACACCTTC
D gene: TRBD1; clone size: -; V gene: TRBV5-1; J gene: TRBJ1-2; CDR3 protein: CASSLSGGYGYTF; CDR3 DNA: TGCGCCAGCAGCTTGTCAGGGGGGTATGGCTACACCTTC
D gene: -; clone size: -; V gene: TRBV19; J gene: TRBJ1-1; CDR3 protein: CASRRATAVMNTEAFF; CDR3 DNA: TGTGCCAGTAGGCGGGCGACGGCGGTCATGAACACTGAAGCTTTCTTT
D gene: -; clone size: once; V gene: TRBV19; J gene: TRBJ2-7; CDR3 protein: CASSRRQVYEQYF; CDR3 DNA: TGTGCCAGTAGTAGGCGACAGGTTTACGAGCAGTACTTC
D gene: -; clone size: -; V gene: TRBV7-9; J gene: TRBJ1-1; CDR3 protein: CASIAQGILNTEAFF; CDR3 DNA: TGTGCCAGCATAGCCCAGGGAATCTTGAACACTGAAGCTTTCTTT
D gene: TRBD2; clone size: few; V gene: TRBV15; J gene: TRBJ2-1; CDR3 protein: CATSREQGLAGVNEQFF; CDR3 DNA: TGTGCCACCAGCAGAGAGCAAGGGCTAGCGGGAGTCAATGAGCAGTTCTTC
D gene: -; clone size: -; V gene: TRBV5-1; J gene: TRBJ2-5; CDR3 protein: CASSYLARSTQETQYF; CDR3 DNA: TGCGCCAGCAGCTATCTAGCGAGGAGCACCCAAGAGACCCAGTACTTC
D gene: -; clone size: -; V gene: TRBV3-1/TRBV3-2; J gene: TRBJ2-7; CDR3 protein: CASSQRYEQYF; CDR3 DNA: TGTGCCAGCAGCCAACGGTACGAGCAGTACTTC
D gene: -; clone size: -; V gene: TRBV27; J gene: TRBJ2-2; CDR3 protein: CASSGRTATGELFF; CDR3 DNA: TGTGCCAGCAGTGGCCGGACAGCCACCGGGGAGCTGTTTTTT
D gene: TRBD2; clone size: few; V gene: TRBV27; J gene: TRBJ2-1; CDR3 protein: CASSLSPLADNEQFF; CDR3 DNA: TGTGCCAGCAGTTTATCTCCACTAGCGGACAATGAGCAGTTCTTC
D gene: -; clone size: few; V gene: TRBV12-3/TRBV12-4; J gene: TRBJ1-6; CDR3 protein: CASSLAGASPLHF; CDR3 DNA: TGTGCCAGCAGTTTAGCGGGGGCATCACCCCTCCACTTT
D gene: -; clone size: once; V gene: TRBV11-3; J gene: TRBJ2-5; CDR3 protein: CASSLTAYQETQYF; CDR3 DNA: TGTGCCAGCAGCTTGACAGCATACCAAGAGACCCAGTACTTC
D gene: TRBD1; clone size: -; V gene: TRBV11-1; J gene: TRBJ1-1; CDR3 protein: CASSLAGQYTEAFF; CDR3 DNA: TGTGCCAGCAGCTTAGCGGGACAGTACACTGAAGCTTTCTTT
D gene: TRBD2; clone size: -; V gene: TRBV7-9; J gene: TRBJ2-1; CDR3 protein: CASSLLLAGGREQFF; CDR3 DNA: TGTGCCAGCAGCTTATTACTAGCGGGAGGACGGGAGCAGTTCTTC
D gene: TRBD1; clone size: once; V gene: TRBV7-3; J gene: TRBJ2-1; CDR3 protein: CASSPSGTGVNEQFF; CDR3 DNA: TGTGCCAGCAGCCCCTCAGGGACAGGGGTTAATGAGCAGTTCTTC
D gene: -; clone size: -; V gene: TRBV19; J gene: TRBJ2-7; CDR3 protein: CASSNPHSTSYEQYF; CDR3 DNA: TGTGCCAGTAGTAACCCTCACTCAACCTCCTACGAGCAGTACTTC
D gene: -; clone size: -; V gene: TRBV4-1; J gene: TRBJ2-7; CDR3 protein: CASSQVREQYF; CDR3 DNA: TGCGCCAGCAGCCAAGTGCGGGAGCAGTACTTC
D gene: -; clone size: -; V gene: TRBV7-2; J gene: TRBJ1-5; CDR3 protein: CASSIGQNQPQHF; CDR3 DNA: TGTGCCAGCAGCATCGGACAGAATCAGCCCCAGCATTTT
D gene: -; clone size: -; V gene: TRBV11-2; J gene: TRBJ1-5; CDR3 protein: CASSNGVQPQHF; CDR3 DNA: TGTGCCAGCAGCAACGGGGTTCAGCCCCAGCATTTT
D gene: -; clone size: -; V gene: TRBV15; J gene: TRBJ2-3; CDR3 protein: CATSPRGDTQYF; CDR3 DNA: TGTGCCACCAGCCCCCGGGGGGATACGCAGTATTTT
D gene: -; clone size: -; V gene: TRBV7-9; J gene: TRBJ2-2; CDR3 protein: CASSSPEGNTGELFF; CDR3 DNA: TGTGCCAGCAGCTCCCCGGAGGGGAACACCGGGGAGCTGTTTTTT
D gene: -; clone size: medium-sized; V gene: TRBV25-1; J gene: TRBJ1-2; CDR3 protein: CASSTGTNYGYTF; CDR3 DNA: TGTGCCAGCAGTACAGGGACTAACTATGGCTACACCTTC
D gene: -; clone size: -; V gene: TRBV5-6; J gene: TRBJ1-6; CDR3 protein: CASSLPGGAGNSPLHF; CDR3 DNA: TGTGCCAGCAGCCTTCCTGGGGGCGCAGGGAATTCACCCCTCCACTTT
D gene: -; clone size: -; V gene: TRBV6-2/TRBV6-3; J gene: TRBJ2-1; CDR3 protein: CASSPLGNEQFF; CDR3 DNA: TGTGCCAGCAGCCCACTAGGAAATGAGCAGTTCTTC
D gene: TRBD2; clone size: -; V gene: TRBV7-2; J gene: TRBJ2-1; CDR3 protein: CASSQGLAGVSGNEQFF; CDR3 DNA: TGTGCCAGCAGCCAAGGACTAGCGGGGGTCTCAGGAAATGAGCAGTTCTTC
D gene: TRBD2; clone size: -; V gene: TRBV7-3; J gene: TRBJ2-1; CDR3 protein: CASSPYLAGEEQFF; CDR3 DNA: TGTGCCAGCAGCCCCTACTTAGCGGGAGAGGAGCAGTTCTTC
D gene: -; clone size: few; V gene: TRBV15; J gene: TRBJ1-1; CDR3 protein: CATSRPTYREGSTEAFF; CDR3 DNA: TGTGCCACCAGCAGACCTACTTACAGGGAAGGGTCCACTGAAGCTTTCTTT
D gene: TRBD1; clone size: once; V gene: TRBV10-2; J gene: TRBJ1-5; CDR3 protein: CASNAGTGEGNQPQHF; CDR3 DNA: TGCGCCAGCAATGCCGGGACAGGCGAGGGCAATCAGCCCCAGCATTTT
D gene: TRBD2; clone size: -; V gene: TRBV18; J gene: TRBJ2-3; CDR3 protein: CASSPGIGKRGDTDTQYF; CDR3 DNA: TGTGCCAGCTCACCAGGGATTGGGAAGCGGGGGGACACAGATACGCAGTATTTT
D gene: -; clone size: once; V gene: TRBV12-3/TRBV12-4; J gene: TRBJ2-3; CDR3 protein: CASSFRQDTQYF; CDR3 DNA: TGTGCCAGCAGTTTCCGACAGGATACGCAGTATTTT
D gene: -; clone size: -; V gene: TRBV29-1; J gene: TRBJ1-2; CDR3 protein: CSVAKGTNYGYTF; CDR3 DNA: TGCAGCGTTGCGAAGGGGACTAACTATGGCTACACCTTC
D gene: TRBD1; clone size: -; V gene: TRBV5-4; J gene: TRBJ1-3; CDR3 protein: CASSSGQGSTGNTIYF; CDR3 DNA: TGTGCCAGCAGTTCCGGACAGGGTAGCACTGGAAACACCATATATTTT
D gene: -; clone size: -; V gene: TRBV30; J gene: TRBJ2-7; CDR3 protein: CASSRGAYEQYF; CDR3 DNA: TGTGCCTCCTCCCGGGGGGCTTACGAGCAGTACTTC
D gene: -; clone size: -; V gene: TRBV5-1; J gene: TRBJ1-2; CDR3 protein: CASSLAATANYGYTF; CDR3 DNA: TGCGCCAGCAGCTTGGCCGCAACGGCTAACTATGGCTACACCTTC
D gene: -; clone size: -; V gene: TRBV10-3; J gene: TRBJ2-3; CDR3 protein: CATSGLVDTQYF; CDR3 DNA: TGTGCCACCAGTGGGTTAGTCGATACGCAGTATTTT
D gene: -; clone size: few; V gene: TRBV29-1; J gene: TRBJ1-1; CDR3 protein: CSVQGIARTEAFF; CDR3 DNA: TGCAGCGTTCAGGGGATCGCGAGGACTGAAGCTTTCTTT
D gene: TRBD1; clone size: once; V gene: TRBV28; J gene: TRBJ2-7; CDR3 protein: CASSSTPGQGEQYF; CDR3 DNA: TGTGCCAGCAGTTCTACCCCGGGACAGGGCGAGCAGTACTTC
D gene: -; clone size: -; V gene: TRBV9; J gene: TRBJ2-3; CDR3 protein: CASSPASSSGLDTQYF; CDR3 DNA: TGTGCCAGCAGCCCCGCCTCTTCCTCAGGGTTAGATACGCAGTATTTT
D gene: TRBD2; clone size: -; V gene: TRBV27; J gene: TRBJ2-1; CDR3 protein: CASRNLAGGGEQFF; CDR3 DNA: TGTGCCAGCAGAAACCTAGCGGGAGGGGGCGAGCAGTTCTTC
D gene: -; clone size: -; V gene: TRBV7-9; J gene: TRBJ1-5; CDR3 protein: CASSDYSNQPQHF; CDR3 DNA: TGTGCCAGCTCCGACTATAGCAATCAGCCCCAGCATTTT
D gene: TRBD1; clone size: -; V gene: TRBV7-2; J gene: TRBJ2-7; CDR3 protein: CASSQRPGQGSYEQYF; CDR3 DNA: TGTGCCAGCAGCCAACGTCCGGGACAGGGCTCCTACGAGCAGTACTTC
D gene: -; clone size: -; V gene: TRBV6-5; J gene: TRBJ1-5; CDR3 protein: CASSYSSRQGNQPQHF; CDR3 DNA: TGTGCCAGCAGTTACTCGAGTAGGCAGGGCAATCAGCCCCAGCATTTT
D gene: TRBD1; clone size: -; V gene: TRBV19; J gene: TRBJ1-5; CDR3 protein: CATRDREGGNQPQHF; CDR3 DNA: TGTGCCACCCGGGACAGGGAGGGGGGCAATCAGCCCCAGCATTTT
D gene: TRBD2; clone size: -; V gene: TRBV4-3; J gene: TRBJ2-5; CDR3 protein: CASSQTWGGSQETQYF; CDR3 DNA: TGCGCCAGCAGCCAAACGTGGGGGGGATCTCAAGAGACCCAGTACTTC
D gene: -; clone size: -; V gene: TRBV9; J gene: TRBJ2-2; CDR3 protein: CATPGLQPHPDTGELFF; CDR3 DNA: TGTGCCACCCCGGGACTCCAACCCCACCCAGACACCGGGGAGCTGTTTTTT
D gene: TRBD2; clone size: -; V gene: TRBV5-1; J gene: TRBJ2-3; CDR3 protein: CASSPALTPTSGGTDTQYF; CDR3 DNA: TGCGCCAGCAGCCCCGCCCTAACACCGACTAGCGGGGGGACCGATACGCAGTATTTT
D gene: TRBD1; clone size: few; V gene: TRBV27; J gene: TRBJ1-2; CDR3 protein: CASSFGQGNGYTF; CDR3 DNA: TGTGCCAGCAGTTTTGGACAGGGGAATGGCTACACCTTC
D gene: TRBD1; clone size: -; V gene: TRBV6-2/TRBV6-3; J gene: TRBJ1-1; CDR3 protein: CASSYGRQGAFHNTEAFF; CDR3 DNA: TGTGCCAGCAGTTACGGGAGACAGGGGGCGTTCCATAACACTGAAGCTTTCTTT
D gene: -; clone size: -; V gene: TRBV15; J gene: TRBJ2-2; CDR3 protein: CATSRVVGAGTGELFF; CDR3 DNA: TGTGCCACCAGCAGAGTTGTGGGGGCGGGCACCGGGGAGCTGTTTTTT
D gene: TRBD1; clone size: -; V gene: TRBV6-1; J gene: TRBJ1-5; CDR3 protein: CASSDPGQGSNQPQHF; CDR3 DNA: TGTGCCAGCAGTGACCCGGGACAGGGATCCAATCAGCCCCAGCATTTT